This TCR beta chain was retrieved from a study of T cell responses to AZD1222 COVID-19 vaccine. This clone was observed once. Only in-frame clones appear in the TCRdb table, and some are missing; sequencing was by immunoSEQ multiplex PCR. In the table there are 18,000 or so clones, around 92% of which are singletons. V was clipped by 6 bases and J by 4 bases; unmatched bases: 11. The CDR3 sequence is 15 residues long. The germline gives CDR1 WSHSY, CDR2 SAAADI. This sequence was found in an adult who received the AZD1222 COVID-19 vaccine. Sequenced here: peripheral blood, sampled 28 days after the second AZD1222 dose. The genes are TRBV10-2 and TRBJ2-5, with 7 bases matching TRBD2. CDR3 amino acids: CASRPGAGEAETQYF. In DNA form, the CDR3 reads TGCGCCAGCAGACCCGGGGCGGGGGAGGCAGAGACCCAGTACTTC.